Listed below are T cell receptor beta chains from one sample, sequenced in a study of identical twins. TCRdb called the 5' RACE reads again in MiXCR, with one record for every CDR3 protein. The sample lists around 220,000 distinct CDR3 sequences, 10% occurring once. The sample consisted of memory T cells sorted from blood. The source of these receptors is a man in his forties or fifties in good health. Both conserved end residues are trimmed from each CDR3.

TRBV12-3/TRBV12-4	TRBJ2-1	14	ACSFGLAGTYNEQF
TRBV28	TRBJ1-6	11	ASGPRPNSPLH
TRBV20-1	TRBJ1-1	12	SASGTGMGTEAF
TRBV7-2	TRBJ2-3	13	ASSLFSAETDTQY
TRBV5-1	TRBJ1-5	14	ASSFGQGGSNQPQH
TRBV12-3/TRBV12-4	TRBJ2-1	14	ASSLDSGLAGGGQF
TRBV5-1	TRBJ2-5	12	ASSPGTMQETQY
TRBV6-1	TRBJ2-1	15	ASSRNRGSGWRGEQF
TRBV6-2/TRBV6-3	TRBJ1-2	14	ASSQETLAVPYGYT
TRBV27	TRBJ2-1	15	ASSLSPRDTPYNEQF
TRBV2	TRBJ2-7	9	ASWGGFEQY
TRBV29-1	TRBJ2-3	11	SVEDSDTDTQY
TRBV7-2	TRBJ2-1	15	ASSLSSQGAGYNEQF
TRBV9	TRBJ1-1	11	ASSGDRNTEAF
TRBV11-2	TRBJ2-3	15	ASSHERLAGSRDTQY
TRBV20-1	TRBJ2-3	13	SAIPGQTSTDTQY
TRBV10-3	TRBJ2-3	13	AIKRGAGVADTQY
TRBV11-2	TRBJ2-1	17	ASSKKRPQGWTLYNEQF
TRBV29-1	TRBJ2-7	12	SALNPSLSYEQY
TRBV12-3/TRBV12-4	TRBJ2-5	11	ASRRGTEETQY
TRBV15	TRBJ1-2	11	ATSRDRGEGYT
TRBV12-3/TRBV12-4	TRBJ1-3	11	ASSQFSGNTIY
TRBV20-1	TRBJ2-3	12	SARPGASTDTQY
TRBV19	TRBJ2-7	10	ASSTTGDEQY
TRBV11-1	TRBJ2-1	20	ASSLARPLAGGPRSSYNEQF
TRBV5-1	TRBJ2-7	11	ASSDASSYEQY
TRBV12-3/TRBV12-4	TRBJ2-5	12	ASGPGQGIETQY
TRBV7-2	TRBJ2-4	12	ASSVSGGPGEQY
TRBV27	TRBJ2-7	13	ASSLGGQGYYEQY
TRBV5-4	TRBJ2-5	12	ASSLAARQETQY
TRBV5-5	TRBJ1-2	9	ASRFERTYT
TRBV20-1	TRBJ2-7	17	SARPLRGVSLGGPNEQY
TRBV5-1	TRBJ1-2	13	ASSQTPGLTYGYT
TRBV5-1	TRBJ2-2	12	ASSSRQFTGELF
TRBV4-3	TRBJ1-1	12	ASSPGYDGSEAF
TRBV30	TRBJ2-7	12	AWSLDRISYEQY
TRBV28	TRBJ2-4	9	GSFGENIQY
TRBV7-2	TRBJ2-2	12	ASSLVRNTGELF
TRBV29-1	TRBJ1-2	12	SVEGRSFNYGYT
TRBV12-3/TRBV12-4	TRBJ2-7	10	ASSTADRGRY
TRBV7-9	TRBJ2-1	14	ASSPSSAGPYNEQF
TRBV28	TRBJ1-5	11	ASSFREYQPQH